The next 27 T cell receptor beta chains were all read from a single sample in a study of T cells in tumors and immune-related adverse events. Assay used: immunoSEQ multiplex PCR; TCRdb lists only in-frame clones, some missing. The table lists tens of thousands of clones, about 90% of them singletons. The sample was lymph node tissue, taken from a patient treated with anti-PD-1 therapy. The source of these receptors is a female donor with metastatic renal cell carcinoma.

This clone was seen a handful of times. The genes are TRBV19 and TRBJ1-6; D is unresolved. The CDR3 contains 12 residues. CDR1 LNHDA and CDR2 SQIVND come from the germline V gene (reference sequence). Trimming stripped 3 bases from V and 9 bases from J, with 6 bases between. Here the CDR3 reads CASSIFGSPLHF. DNA for the CDR3: TGTGCCAGTAGTATTTTCGGTTCACCCCTCCACTTT.

The V gene is TRBV7-2, the J gene TRBJ2-3; 8 bases align to TRBD2. The V and J ends lost 1 base and 1 base, in that order; junction bases with no gene match: 4. Germline values: CDR1 SGHTA, CDR2 FQGNSA. The CDR3 is made up of 16 amino acids. CDR3: CASSLEGRGGTDTQYF. The CDR3 DNA reads TGTGCCAGCAGCTTAGAAGGGCGGGGGGGCACAGATACGCAGTATTTT. Using reference TRBV7-2 and TRBJ2-3 for the parts outside the CDR3, the full variable domain is GAGVSQSPSNKVTEKGKDVELRCDPISGHTALYWYRQSLGQGLEFLIYFQGNSAPDKSGLPSDRFSAERTGGSVSTLTIQRTQQEDSAVYLCASSLEGRGGTDTQYFGPGTRLTVL.

The chain has TRBV30 and TRBJ1-5; D is undetermined. V lost 1 base to trimming and J lost 0 bases, with 7 bases between them. The germline CDR1 and CDR2 sequences are GTSNPN and SVGIG (reference sequence). The CDR3 consists of 14 residues. The chain's CDR3 is CAWSGGSSNQPQHF. The CDR3 DNA sequence: TGTGCCTGGAGTGGAGGATCTAGCAATCAGCCCCAGCATTTT.

This chain joins TRBV29-1 and TRBJ2-3, with 16 bases that match TRBD2. CDR3 length equals 16 residues. Germline-derived CDR1 and CDR2 are SQVTM and ANQGSEA. J gave up 10 bases and V 4 bases, and 11 bases lay outside the gene matches. CDR3 DNA sequence: TGCAGCGTTGCCCCCGGGACTAGCGGGAGGGCCGGGTCGCAGTATTTT. Protein sequence: CSVAPGTSGRAGSQYF.

The chain recombines TRBV7-2 with TRBJ2-7, with TRBD2 as a possible D gene (5 bases). CDR1 and CDR2 (germline): SGHTA, FQGNSA. The ends were cut back, 5 bases at V and 2 bases at J, with 10 bases in the middle. The length of the CDR3 is 13 residues. The CDR3 protein is CASSALAAYEQYF. DNA for the CDR3: TGTGCCAGCAGCGCTCTAGCAGCCTACGAGCAGTACTTC.

This chain joins TRBV4-1 and TRBJ1-4, with a possible D match to TRBD1 (5 bases). The CDR3 contains 15 residues. Per germline, CDR1 MGHRA and CDR2 YSYEKL. The V end was cut by 0 bases, the J end by 7 bases, with 12 bases between. This CDR3 reads CASSQDGVGGEKLFF. The CDR3, as DNA: TGCGCCAGCAGCCAAGATGGGGTTGGGGGTGAAAAACTGTTTTTT.

The chain joins TRBV11-2 to TRBJ2-3; D is possibly TRBD2 (6 bases). V shed 5 bases and J shed 2 bases, with 14 bases lying between them. The CDR3 extends over 15 amino acids. Germline assignment: CDR1 SGHAT and CDR2 FQNNGV. This chain's CDR3 is CASSRQGLSTDTQYF. In nucleotides, the CDR3 is TGTGCCAGCAGCCGCCAGGGACTTTCCACAGATACGCAGTATTTT.

The chain is built from TRBV18 and TRBJ1-2; 9 positions match TRBD1. This CDR3 is built from 15 residues. The J segment lost 6 bases and the V segment lost 3 bases, leaving 8 bases of the junction unmatched. Germline V CDR1 and CDR2: KGHSH, LQKENI. The CDR3 reads CASSPDRGSYDGYTF. The CDR3 bases are TGTGCCAGCTCACCCGACAGGGGGAGCTATGATGGCTACACCTTC. The complete variable domain, with remaining parts taken from reference TRBV18 and TRBJ1-2, reads NAGVMQNPRHLVRRRGQEARLRCSPMKGHSHVYWYRQLPEEGLKFMVYLQKENIIDESGMPKERFSAEFPKEGPSILRIQQVVRGDSAAYFCASSPDRGSYDGYTFGSGTRLTVV.

The chain uses TRBV19 and TRBJ1-1; 10 positions match TRBD1. The V gene end was trimmed by 4 bases and the J gene end by 1 base; junction bases not matched to a gene: 3. CDR3 length: 15 amino acids. Germline V gives CDR1 LNHDA, CDR2 SQIVND (reference sequence). The CDR3 nucleotides are TGTGCCAGTAGTAGGCGACAGGGGGCGAACACTGAAGCTTTCTTT. Protein product: CASSRRQGANTEAFF.

The chain links TRBV29-1 to TRBJ1-2; the match to TRBD1 covers 7 bases. Germline lookup yields CDR1 SQVTM and CDR2 ANQGSEA. The CDR3 has 13 residues. V lost 3 bases and J lost 5; bases outside the gene matches: 6. The CDR3 DNA follows: TGCAGCGTTGACCTCAGGGGGAGGTATGGCTACACCTTC. Residues: CSVDLRGRYGYTF.

The rearrangement uses TRBV6-5 and TRBJ2-7; D may be TRBD1 or TRBD2 (6 bases each). The CDR3 consists of 15 residues. The V end lost 7 bases, the J end lost 1 base, and 17 bases lay between the germline ends. CDR1 and CDR2 from the germline V gene are MNHEY and SVGAGI. CDR3 amino acids: CASTQGGRGSYEQYF. The CDR3 nucleotides read TGTGCCAGCACTCAAGGGGGGCGCGGGTCCTACGAGCAGTACTTC.

This chain connects TRBV28 to TRBJ1-4; 9 positions agree with TRBD1. The CDR3 loop spans 15 amino acids. From germline, CDR1 is MDHEN and CDR2 SYDVKM. J lost 10 bases, V lost 7 bases, and 13 bases had no gene match. The chain's CDR3 is CASTVPGTGKAKLFF. The CDR3 DNA reads TGTGCCAGCACCGTCCCCGGGACAGGGAAAGCAAAACTGTTTTTT.

J is TRBJ2-7 and V is TRBV10-1; a possible D gene is TRBD2 (6 bases). CDR1 and CDR2 from the germline V gene are WNHNN and SYGVQD (reference sequence). Trimming cost V 10 bases and J 3 bases, with 22 bases left between them. This CDR3 contains 15 residues. This CDR3 is CATLRQSGRDYEQYF. In nucleotides, the CDR3 is TGCGCCACCTTACGCCAAAGCGGGCGAGACTACGAGCAGTACTTC.

CDR3 amino acids: CASSSVQGVSGNTIYF. CDR3 bases: TGTGCCAGCAGCTCCGTACAGGGTGTCTCTGGAAACACCATATATTTT. V is TRBV5-4 and J is TRBJ1-3, with D perhaps matching TRBD1 (6 bases). Trimming shortened V by 3 bases and J by 0 bases, and 13 bases separated the two germline ends. Germline V gene data show CDR1 as SGHNT and CDR2 as YYREEE (reference sequence). The CDR3 consists of 16 residues.

The chain recombines TRBV5-1 with TRBJ2-7; 10 bases are a match to TRBD2. V shed 0 bases and J 5 bases; nucleotides not matched to a gene: 8. Germline loops: CDR1 SGHRS, CDR2 YFSETQ. The CDR3 contains 16 residues. CDR3 sequence: CASSLGTSGVRHEQYF. As DNA, the CDR3 is TGCGCCAGCAGCTTGGGGACTAGCGGCGTTCGCCACGAGCAGTACTTC.

In its sample, this clone was seen once. This chain links TRBV11-3 with TRBJ1-3, with D tentatively TRBD1 (5 bases). The CDR3 has 18 residues. V lost 1 base and J 0 bases, leaving 16 bases between the germline ends. The germline CDR1 and CDR2 sequences are SGHNT and YENEEA. The CDR3 here is CASSLGEFGTDSGNTIYF. The CDR3 nucleotides read TGTGCCAGCAGCTTAGGGGAGTTTGGGACGGACTCTGGAAACACCATATATTTT.

The J gene is TRBJ1-5, the V gene TRBV6-5; D is undetermined. This CDR3 spans 16 amino acids. The V and J ends lost 0 bases and 0 bases respectively, with 9 bases between them. Germline CDR1 is MNHEY and CDR2 is SVGAGI. This CDR3 is CASSYSPPYSNQPQHF. Written as DNA, the CDR3 is TGTGCCAGCAGTTACTCGCCACCCTATAGCAATCAGCCCCAGCATTTT.

The rearrangement uses TRBV12-5 and TRBJ2-5; the D is unclear. CDR3 size: 15 residues. V gave up 6 bases and J gave up 4 bases, with 18 bases separating them. CDR1 LGHNT and CDR2 FRNRAP come from the germline V gene. In DNA, the CDR3 is TGTGCTAGTGGCTTCATCGGTCCTGCAACAGAGACCCAGTACTTC. Translating gives CASGFIGPATETQYF.

This chain uses TRBV18 with TRBJ2-3; D gene ambiguous. The CDR3 covers 14 residues. V lost 4 bases and J lost 6, with 14 bases in between. Germline V gene lookup returns CDR1 KGHSH and CDR2 LQKENI. This CDR3 is CASSRQTDGDTQYF. CDR3 coding DNA: TGTGCCAGCTCACGGCAGACCGACGGGGATACGCAGTATTTT.

The genes are TRBV19 and TRBJ1-2; D gene unclear. Trimming pared 7 bases from V and 7 bases from J, leaving 10 bases between. In germline, CDR1 is LNHDA, CDR2 SQIVND (reference sequence). The CDR3 is 11 amino acids. In DNA form, the CDR3 reads TGTGCCAGTACCAACGAGGGTGGCTACACCTTC. It is translated as CASTNEGGYTF. The full variable domain, rest sourced from reference TRBV19 and TRBJ1-2, is DGGITQSPKYLFRKEGQNVTLSCEQNLNHDAMYWYRQDPGQGLRLIYYSQIVNDFQKGDIAEGYSVSREKKESFPLTVTSAQKNPTAFYLCASTNEGGYTFGSGTRLTVV.

This chain joins TRBV12-1 and TRBJ1-6. TRBV12-1 is recorded as a pseudogene. The CDR3 is 16 residues long. DNA of the CDR3: TGTGCCAGGGGGGGGAGATCGGGCTCCTATAATTCACCCCTCCACTTT. Protein: CARGGRSGSYNSPLHF.

On this clone itself: An end of the junction differs from the germline gene, which may be a read error. The chain recombines TRBV19 with TRBJ2-5; 11 bases are shared with TRBD2. Germline assignment: CDR1 LNHDA and CDR2 SQIVND (reference sequence). The CDR3 length is 16 residues. Written as DNA, the CDR3 is TGTGCCAGTAGTATAGTTGGCGGTCTAGCGGGGGGACTAGGGGACTTC. This codes for CASSIVGGLAGGLGDF.

Only a few counts were recorded for this clone. The J gene is TRBJ1-2, the V gene TRBV19; D remains unclear. This CDR3 spans 14 amino acids. CDR1 is LNHDA and CDR2 is SQIVND in the germline V gene (reference sequence). With 1 base removed from V and 1 base from J, the gap between germline ends came to 7 bases. CDR3 residues: CASSIGGLNYGYTF. DNA for the CDR3: TGTGCCAGTAGTATAGGCGGACTTAACTATGGCTACACCTTC.

The V and J genes are TRBV7-9 and TRBJ1-5; D gene ambiguous. V gave up 1 base and J gave up 1 base, with 5 bases separating them. Looked up from germline, CDR1 is SEHNR and CDR2 is FQNEAQ (reference sequence). This CDR3 has 14 residues. In nucleotides, the CDR3 is TGTGCCAGCAGCTTAGGAACAAGCAATCAGCCCCAGCATTTT. Translation gives CASSLGTSNQPQHF. Based on the CDR3 plus reference TRBV7-9 and TRBJ1-5, the full variable domain is DTGVSQNPRHKITKRGQNVTFRCDPISEHNRLYWYRQTLGQGPEFLTYFQNEAQLEKSRLLSDRFSAERPKGSFSTLEIQRTEQGDSAMYLCASSLGTSNQPQHFGDGTRLSIL.

This chain connects TRBV5-6 to TRBJ2-3; TRBD2 matches at 8 bases. J gave up 6 bases and V 7 bases, and 13 bases lay outside the gene matches. Germline V lookup: CDR1 SGHDT, CDR2 YYEEEE. The CDR3 is 15 residues long. The CDR3 here is CASAPEGGRWDTQYF. The CDR3 DNA reads as TGTGCCAGCGCCCCTGAGGGCGGGAGGTGGGATACGCAGTATTTT.

Here the CDR3 DNA reads TGTGCCAGCAGCAAGTGGACTGAAGCTTTCTTT. Translating it yields CASSKWTEAFF. J is TRBJ1-1 and V is TRBV6-5, with D unresolved. Germline lookup yields CDR1 MNHEY and CDR2 SVGAGI. The CDR3 totals 11 residues. V lost 6 bases and J 5 bases, leaving 7 bases between the germline ends.

This chain uses TRBV7-2 with TRBJ2-3; the match to TRBD2 covers 9 bases. Germline V lookup: CDR1 SGHTA, CDR2 FQGNSA. This CDR3 contains 18 residues. V lost 5 bases and J lost 5; bases outside the gene matches: 17. The CDR3 is CASSAGDFSGSLIDTQYF. The CDR3 DNA follows: TGTGCCAGCAGCGCCGGCGACTTTAGCGGGAGTCTGATAGATACGCAGTATTTT.